Below are 30 T cell receptor beta chains sequenced from a single sample in a study of T cell repertoires in cytomegalovirus infection. Each CDR3 protein gets one entry after TCRdb re-called the reads with MiXCR. This table holds around 710,000 distinct CDR3 sequences, approximately 32% found once. Which antigens these TCRs recognize remains unknown. The sequencing used cultured CD8+ T cells from PBMCs, collected from culture after CMV antigen stimulation. The receptors stem from a human donor in good health (CMV status not recorded). Some clones in this sample may be carry-over from other donors' samples.

The chain carries TRBV14 and TRBJ2-1, with 8 bases fitting TRBD2. Germline V gives CDR1 SGHDN, CDR2 FVKESK. The CDR3 has 16 residues. V was pared by 4 bases and J by 3 bases, with 8 bases of the junction left unmatched. The CDR3 region has the DNA TGTGCCAGCAGCCGAGTTGGTAGCGGGGTCTACAATGAGCAGTTCTTC. This gives the protein CASSRVGSGVYNEQFF.

This clonotype was detected only a few times. The chain carries TRBV2 and TRBJ2-7; no firm D call. CDR1 SNHLY and CDR2 FYNNEI come from the germline V gene. Trimming pared 1 base from V and 5 bases from J, leaving 3 bases between. The CDR3 is made up of 11 amino acids. The CDR3 loop is CASSEDDEQYF. CDR3 in DNA: TGTGCCAGCAGTGAAGACGACGAGCAGTACTTC.

In this sample, this clonotype turned up many times. This rearrangement joins TRBV6-6 to TRBJ2-1; TRBD2 matches 8 bases. CDR1 and CDR2 from the germline V gene are MNHNY and SVGAGI (reference sequence). The trim removed 0 bases at V and 0 bases at J, leaving 4 bases unmatched. This CDR3 comprises 17 residues. Here the CDR3 DNA reads TGTGCCAGCAGTTACTCCGGACTAGCCAACTCCTACAATGAGCAGTTCTTC. As protein: CASSYSGLANSYNEQFF.

The chain is built from TRBV3-1 and TRBJ1-1; D remains ambiguous. The germline V gene has CDR1 LGHDT and CDR2 YNNKEL (reference sequence). The CDR3 spans 15 residues. V was pared by 1 base and J by 5 bases, with 14 bases between. The CDR3 bases are TGTGCCAGCAGCCAAGTGGCAGGCCTGGGGACTGAAGCTTTCTTT. Amino acid sequence: CASSQVAGLGTEAFF.

This clonotype occurred many times. The rearrangement joins TRBV7-6 to TRBJ2-1; possible D gene TRBD2, 6 bases. This CDR3 comprises 14 residues. V shed 4 bases and J shed 8 bases, with 15 bases lying between them. CDR1 and CDR2 (germline): SGHVS, FNYEAQ. CDR3 in amino acids: CASSSGDSAHEQFF. CDR3 nucleotide sequence: TGTGCCAGCAGCTCCGGGGACTCCGCCCATGAGCAGTTCTTC.

This chain uses TRBV5-6 with TRBJ1-1, with D tentatively TRBD1 (6 bases). Trimming stripped 5 bases from V and 5 bases from J, with 22 bases between. CDR3 length: 16 residues. CDR1 SGHDT and CDR2 YYEEEE come from the germline V gene. The CDR3 reads CASRMAGAMGSTEAFF. In DNA form, the CDR3 reads TGTGCCAGCAGAATGGCAGGGGCGATGGGGAGTACTGAAGCTTTCTTT.

In this sample, this clonotype turned up a few times. The chain carries TRBV14 and TRBJ2-3; D not resolved. Germline CDR1 is SGHDN and CDR2 is FVKESK. V was clipped by 2 bases and J by 4 bases, with 13 bases between them. The CDR3 runs to 15 residues. The CDR3 protein is CASSQRTRRSDTQYF. In DNA, the CDR3 is TGTGCCAGCAGCCAAAGAACCCGCCGGTCAGATACGCAGTATTTT.

This clonotype appeared once. In nucleotides, the CDR3 is TGTGCCACCAGCAGAGATACCTTCGACTCCGGAACGGGTAATTCACCCCTCCACTTT. This sequence encodes CATSRDTFDSGTGNSPLHF. The V and J genes are TRBV15 and TRBJ1-6, with D hard to call. Germline V CDR1 and CDR2: LNHNV, YYDKDF (reference sequence). The CDR3 spans 19 residues. Trimming left V 0 bases short and J 6 bases short, with 21 bases between.

This rearrangement joins TRBV5-5 to TRBJ2-3; D unclear. The germline CDR1 and CDR2 sequences are SGHKS and YYEKEE (reference sequence). V was clipped by 5 bases and J by 3 bases, with 19 bases between them. This CDR3 region has 16 residues. CDR3 bases: TGTGCCAGCAGTCTAAGCCCAGACAAATGGACAGATACGCAGTATTTT. Protein sequence: CASSLSPDKWTDTQYF.

This clonotype was counted a few times. The chain carries TRBV7-9 and TRBJ2-1; D may be TRBD2 (7 bases). The germline V gene has CDR1 SEHNR and CDR2 FQNEAQ (reference sequence). Trimming removed 5 bases from V and 10 bases from J, with 27 bases in between. The CDR3 contains 17 residues. This CDR3 reads CASSGVNREGRGREQFF. Here the CDR3 DNA reads TGTGCCAGCAGCGGGGTGAACAGGGAGGGCCGGGGGAGGGAGCAGTTCTTC. Combining the CDR3 with reference TRBV7-9 and TRBJ2-1 gives the whole variable domain DTGVSQNPRHKITKRGQNVTFRCDPISEHNRLYWYRQTLGQGPEFLTYFQNEAQLEKSRLLSDRFSAERPKGSFSTLEIQRTEQGDSAMYLCASSGVNREGRGREQFFGPGTRLTVL.

This clonotype was counted between two and nine times. The chain links TRBV7-6 to TRBJ1-1; D gene ambiguous. The CDR3 covers 15 residues. CDR1 is SGHVS, CDR2 FNYEAQ, per germline. The ends were cut back, 5 bases at V and 2 bases at J, with 15 bases in the middle. CDR3 sequence reads: CASSHPDGRNTEAFF. The DNA for the CDR3 is TGTGCCAGCAGCCACCCGGACGGGAGAAACACTGAAGCTTTCTTT.

This clonotype was seen more than once but under ten times. The chain combines TRBV19 with TRBJ2-1, with 12 bases identical to TRBD1. Germline assignment: CDR1 LNHDA and CDR2 SQIVND (reference sequence). There are 15 residues in the CDR3. V was clipped by 2 bases and J by 8 bases; unmatched bases: 4. The CDR3 reads CASSIWGQGADEQFF. CDR3 nucleotide sequence: TGTGCCAGTAGTATATGGGGACAGGGGGCTGATGAGCAGTTCTTC.

This clonotype was seen a few times. This chain uses TRBV6-1 with TRBJ1-1; D gene ambiguous. V dropped 3 bases and J dropped 10 bases, with 21 bases sitting between them. CDR3 size: 15 residues. The V gene's germline CDR1 is MNHNS and CDR2 SASEGT. CDR3 loop: CASSDRAQPVLGAFF. CDR3 DNA: TGTGCCAGCAGTGATCGCGCGCAGCCCGTTCTAGGAGCTTTCTTT.

With regard to this clonotype: One base away lies a much larger clone, so this may be a sequencing read error. The chain carries TRBV7-4 and TRBJ1-5; the D is unclear. From germline, CDR1 is SGHVT and CDR2 SQSDAQ. The CDR3 contains 15 residues. The CDR3 protein is CTSSLGPLGNQPQHF. In DNA form, the CDR3 reads TGTACCAGCAGCTTAGGGCCGTTGGGCAATCAGCCCCAGCATTTT.

The rearrangement joins TRBV6-6 to TRBJ2-7; no clear D. V dropped 6 bases and J dropped 7 bases, with 19 bases sitting between them. CDR1 is MNHNY and CDR2 is SVGAGI in the germline V gene (reference sequence). The CDR3 is made up of 14 amino acids. The CDR3 DNA follows: TGTGCCAGCAGCCTAGGTTGGGAAGGCTATGAGCAGTACTTC. It specifies CASSLGWEGYEQYF.

This clonotype was observed many times. The rearrangement uses TRBV6-1 and TRBJ2-7, with 8 bases matching TRBD2. Germline assignment: CDR1 MNHNS and CDR2 SASEGT. The trim removed 1 base at V and 2 bases at J, leaving 4 bases unmatched. The CDR3 is 15 residues long. CDR3: CASSEDSGGPYEQYF. CDR3 bases: TGTGCCAGCAGTGAAGACAGCGGGGGACCCTACGAGCAGTACTTC.

This clonotype was counted only a few times. V usage is TRBV6-6 and J usage is TRBJ2-1; no definite D call. The CDR3 totals 14 residues. Germline-derived CDR1 and CDR2 are MNHNY and SVGAGI (reference sequence). With 2 bases removed from V and 6 bases from J, the gap between germline ends came to 11 bases. CDR3 DNA: TGTGCCAGCAGTTACGCTAACCAGGCCAATGAGCAGTTCTTC. Encoded protein: CASSYANQANEQFF.

This clonotype was counted a few times. The rearrangement joins TRBV12-5 to TRBJ1-1; D perhaps matches TRBD1 (6 bases). The germline V gene encodes CDR1 LGHNT and CDR2 FRNRAP. V lost 6 bases and J 2 bases, leaving 13 bases between the germline ends. This CDR3 region has 14 residues. CDR3 DNA sequence: TGTGCTAGTGGAATAGGGACAAGAAACACTGAAGCTTTCTTT. It is translated as CASGIGTRNTEAFF.

This sequence joins TRBV6-1 and TRBJ2-1, with 9 positions matching TRBD1. Germline V gene sequence: CDR1 MNHNS, CDR2 SASEGT. Losses at the gene ends were 4 bases for V and 5 bases for J; bases not matched to a gene: 6. There are 15 residues in the CDR3. The CDR3: CASSVGQGTDNEQFF. CDR3 sequence (DNA): TGTGCCAGCAGTGTCGGACAGGGGACCGACAATGAGCAGTTCTTC.

This clonotype was seen more than once but under ten times. The chain uses TRBV19 and TRBJ2-2; 9 bases map to TRBD1. Germline V lookup: CDR1 LNHDA, CDR2 SQIVND (reference sequence). The CDR3 length is 15 residues. V lost 7 bases and J lost 3; bases outside the gene matches: 6. The CDR3 sequence: CASMIRDRDTGELFF. In nucleotides, the CDR3 is TGTGCCAGTATGATCCGGGACAGGGACACCGGGGAGCTGTTTTTT.

There are a few counts of this clonotype. One end of the junction varies from germline; a read error may be responsible. The chain combines TRBV6-1 with TRBJ2-7; 7 bases are a match to TRBD2. Germline CDR1 is MNHNS and CDR2 is SASEGT. The CDR3 runs 14 residues. The CDR3 nucleotides are TGTGCCAGCAGTGAATATCCGGGGGGACTCATCTCTAACTTC. It encodes CASSEYPGGLISNF.

The genes are TRBV7-9 and TRBJ1-1; tentatively, D is TRBD1 (5 bases). Trimming cost V 5 bases and J 8 bases, with 12 bases left between them. The CDR3 length is 12 residues. The germline V gene encodes CDR1 SEHNR and CDR2 FQNEAQ (reference sequence). CDR3 region: CASSPGPKEAFF. Here the CDR3 DNA reads TGTGCCAGCAGCCCGGGGCCCAAAGAAGCTTTCTTT.

This clonotype was found many times. The V and J genes are TRBV7-2 and TRBJ2-7; 9 nucleotides line up with TRBD1. V lost 1 base, J lost 3 bases, and 4 bases stayed unmatched. Germline CDR1 reads SGHTA; CDR2 reads FQGNSA. The CDR3 sequence is 15 residues long. For the CDR3, the DNA is TGTGCCAGCAGCTTAGGGACAGGGGAATACTACGAGCAGTACTTC. Translating it yields CASSLGTGEYYEQYF.

The chain recombines TRBV5-6 with TRBJ2-7, with D uncertain. The CDR3 has 14 amino acids. V lost 0 bases, J lost 3 bases, and 10 bases lay in between. The germline CDR1 and CDR2 sequences are SGHDT and YYEEEE. CDR3 nucleotides: TGTGCCAGCAGCTTGGGTTTTAATGGCTACGAGCAGTACTTC. Translating gives CASSLGFNGYEQYF.

The V gene is TRBV7-9, the J gene TRBJ2-7; 7 positions match TRBD1. Per the germline V gene, CDR1 is SEHNR and CDR2 is FQNEAQ (reference sequence). The CDR3 has 12 residues. V was clipped by 11 bases and J by 6 bases; unmatched bases: 10. The CDR3 bases are TGTGCCGTCCGACGACAGGGCGGCGAGCAGTACTTC. This sequence encodes CAVRRQGGEQYF.

This clonotype was detected a few times. The chain has TRBV27 and TRBJ1-4; 10 nucleotides agree with TRBD1. With V trimmed by 0 bases and J by 5 bases, 6 bases remained unmatched. CDR3 size: 17 residues. The germline V gene has CDR1 MNHEY and CDR2 SMNVEV (reference sequence). Written as DNA, the CDR3 is TGTGCCAGCAGTTTATCCGTAGGGGACAGGGGAAATGAAAAACTGTTTTTT. Its translation: CASSLSVGDRGNEKLFF.

This clonotype was recorded a few times. The chain links TRBV5-1 to TRBJ2-3, with 8 bases identical to TRBD1. The length of the CDR3 is 14 residues. Germline V CDR1 and CDR2: SGHRS, YFSETQ. With 4 bases clipped from V and 4 bases from J, the junction kept 5 bases outside the gene matches. This CDR3 is CASSHGQGPDTQYF. In nucleotides, the CDR3 is TGCGCCAGCAGCCACGGACAGGGTCCAGATACGCAGTATTTT.

This clonotype appeared many times. The chain combines TRBV7-8 with TRBJ2-3, with no clear D. V lost 4 bases and J 6 bases, leaving 20 bases between the germline ends. CDR3 length equals 16 residues. Germline V gene sequence: CDR1 SGHVS, CDR2 FQNEAQ. The CDR3: CASSYGRASLQDTQYF. DNA for the CDR3: TGTGCCAGCAGCTACGGCCGGGCCTCTCTTCAGGATACGCAGTATTTT. Variable domain in full (rest from reference TRBV7-8 and TRBJ2-3): GAGVSQSPRYKVAKRGQDVALRCDPISGHVSLFWYQQALGQGPEFLTYFQNEAQLDKSGLPSDRFFAERPEGSVSTLKIQRTQQEDSAVYLCASSYGRASLQDTQYFGPGTRLTVL.

The chain combines TRBV5-1 with TRBJ2-2, with 8 bases fitting TRBD1. The CDR3 consists of 15 residues. V lost 7 bases, J lost 4 bases, and 9 bases stayed unmatched. In germline, CDR1 is SGHRS, CDR2 YFSETQ. Here the CDR3 reads CASQVAGGFTGELFF. CDR3 DNA sequence: TGCGCCAGCCAAGTCGCAGGGGGCTTCACCGGGGAGCTGTTTTTT.

This clonotype was picked up many times. The genes are TRBV7-8 and TRBJ1-1; tentative D call: TRBD1 (6 bases). Germline V gene data show CDR1 as SGHVS and CDR2 as FQNEAQ. The CDR3 runs to 22 residues. V was clipped by 1 base and J by 4 bases, with 34 bases between them. CDR3 in DNA: TGTGCCAGCAGCTTAGTCTTCTACCGACAGGATTCTCCCTCCAAGGCGACCACTGAAGCTTTCTTT. Protein: CASSLVFYRQDSPSKATTEAFF.